The clone carrying this TCR beta chain was detected a few times. Antigen unknown. These data belong to a study of response to subunit inactivated influenza vaccine. General study results and limits: The authors proposed limited new T cell recruitment per seasonal influenza vaccination.

Using its own MiXCR run on the RT-PCR reads, TCRdb lists one record per CDR3 protein. The sample records around 530,000 distinct CDR3 sequences, over 9.5% being singletons. The V gene lost 5 bases and the J gene lost 2 bases, with 19 bases spanning the gap. The CDR3 consists of 16 residues. This receptor was taken from a man aged 50 or older who received an inactivated influenza vaccine. V gene TRBV12-3 or TRBV12-4 combines with J gene TRBJ2-7; D uncertain. The sample was PBMCs from blood, taken on the day of vaccination. CDR3: CASSLGAGIRPYEQYF. Written as DNA, the CDR3 is TGTGCCAGCAGTCTCGGAGCAGGCATTAGACCCTACGAGCAGTACTTC.